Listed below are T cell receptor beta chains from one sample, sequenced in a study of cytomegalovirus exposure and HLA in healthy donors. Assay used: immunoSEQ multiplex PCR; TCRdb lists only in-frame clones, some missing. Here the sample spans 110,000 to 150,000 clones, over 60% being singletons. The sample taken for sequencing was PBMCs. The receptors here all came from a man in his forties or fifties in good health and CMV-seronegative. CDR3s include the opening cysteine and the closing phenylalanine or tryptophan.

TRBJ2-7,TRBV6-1,CASSGLAGRYEQYF
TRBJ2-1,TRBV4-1,CASSLPLAEQFF
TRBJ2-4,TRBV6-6,CASSYPGQGTNIQYF
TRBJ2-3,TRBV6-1,CASSVGGWTDTQYF
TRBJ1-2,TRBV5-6,CASSFFAGTGRDYGYTF
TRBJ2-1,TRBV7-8,CASSFGFSYEQFF
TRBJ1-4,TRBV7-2,CASSLVFGVREKLFF
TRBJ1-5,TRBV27,CASSSTVFQPQHF
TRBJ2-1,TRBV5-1,CASSLALAGGNEQFF
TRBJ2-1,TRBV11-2,CASSSLAGGGYEQFF
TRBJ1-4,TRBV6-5,CASHRGLGEKLFF
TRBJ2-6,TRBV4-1,CASSHPIIGPSNSGANVLTF
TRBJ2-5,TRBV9,CASSVRDRHLQETQYF
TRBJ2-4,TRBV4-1,CASSQGGRLLAKNIQYF
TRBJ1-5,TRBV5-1,CASSLEGGDYQPQHF
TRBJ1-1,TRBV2,CASSEYHTGTEAFF
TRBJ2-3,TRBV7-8,CASSLGGGFTDTQYF
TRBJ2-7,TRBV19,CASTPTTGTKIYEQYF
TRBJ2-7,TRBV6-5,CASSPTNDRGGEQYF
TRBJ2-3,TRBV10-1,CATGLAGVSDTQYF
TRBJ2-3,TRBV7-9,CASSSFRGDAQYF
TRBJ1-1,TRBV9,CASSSTGYSEAFF
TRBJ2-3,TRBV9,CASSSGTSGTDTQYF
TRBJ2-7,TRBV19,CASSGGSAIVEQYF
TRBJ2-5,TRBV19,CASSPRTSGNQETQYF